The entry below describes one T cell receptor beta chain. The specificity of this receptor is unknown. It has no much larger one-base neighbor in the sample; base qualities were not kept. One collaborating source in Seattle enrolled patients while the patients were actively infected and followed the patients over time throughout the course of disease. The collaborating institutions used their own protocols to collect whole blood in K2EDTA tubes. For TCRbeta analysis, collaborators shipped samples as frozen whole blood, isolated PBMCs, or DNA extracted from either of those sample types. The immunoSEQ Assay, a bias-controlled multiplex PCR, was used to amplify TCRbeta CDR3 regions from genomic DNA. The original methods were these. The number of nucleated cells in each sample was estimated by amplification of reference gene primers within the assay. To quantify the absolute abundance of each unique TCRbeta CDR3 rearrangement, sequence reads were collapsed and filtered. For each sample, productive Simpson clonality was calculated by taking the square root of Simpson's diversity index across productive rearrangements. The table was pulled from immuneACCESS by TCRdb, which kept in-frame rearrangements only. Such tables lose some clones; where checked, under half of the loss comes from unresolved V genes, and the rest has no known cause. V, J and clone size are taken as reported in that table, and D and trimming were inferred from the DNA itself. Recorded for this sample are approximately 210,000 clones; around 84% of them occurred a single time. Jointly, the top ten make up 11% of the sample.

The sample belongs to a study of blood T cell repertoires in COVID-19 (dated by TCRdb to the early 2020s). About the study as a whole: Collaborator samples came from the United States, Italy and Spain and covered acute and convalescent phases of COVID-19. Where available, HLA class I and class II types were taken from metadata supplied by the sample provider and were not determined by assay-based typing. The samples were drawn from two sources: the first 160 participants of the ongoing ImmuneRACE study, and about 1,300 subjects contributed by 6 global collaborators. Deeply sampled blood TCRbeta repertoires from subjects exposed to, actively infected with, or recovered from COVID-19 were included in the dataset. Sample metadata almost always included a de-identified subject ID, COVID-19 status, age in years and sex. The repertoires were made available in a free public database intended to serve as a resource for research on the immune response to SARS-CoV-2. The prospective study material was composed of cDNA or gDNA derived from T cells, B-cell-depleted T cells, or PBMCs. The paper as a whole reports these results and caveats: Clinical and demographic metadata were provided uncurated, with the amount varying by source and participant.

In the germline V gene, CDR1 corresponds to SGHRS and CDR2 to YFSETQ. The CDR3 contains 12 residues, cysteine and phenylalanine counted. Just CDR3 DNA is preserved here, 36 bases in frame from base 1. Trimming removed 0 bases from V and 6 bases from J, leaving 6 bases between the germline ends. The sample comprised peripheral blood. The sequence links TRBV5-1 to TRBJ1-2; the D gene is unclear. The source is a man aged 50-60 years with COVID-19, enrolled during active disease. The CDR3 corresponds to CASSLGADGYTF. The bases are TGCGCCAGCAGCTTGGGGGCAGATGGCTACACCTTC.